What follows are 27 T cell receptor beta chains derived from one specimen sequenced in a study of T-cell reconstitution after alpha-beta-depleted transplantation in children. TCRbeta library preparation incorporated unique molecular identifiers. TCRdb fed the PCR reads into MiXCR, producing one record per CDR3 protein. The data hold 81,000 or so distinct CDR3 sequences, with roughly 15% observed a single time. The sequencing used PBMCs, mostly from graft donor cells, collected 180 days after TCRalphabeta/CD19-depleted stem cell transplant. These receptors were taken from a male patient under 10 years old who had a stem cell transplant for acute lymphoblastic leukemia, so the T cells may come from the graft donor.

The rearrangement joins TRBV21-1 to TRBJ2-2; the table assigns TRBD1, which was not confirmed against the DNA. TRBV21-1 is a listed pseudogene. The CDR3 is made up of 16 amino acids. The CDR3 loop is CASSKVRTGRTGELFF. The CDR3, as DNA: TGTGCCAGCAGCAAAGTTCGGACAGGGCGCACCGGGGAGCTGTTTTTT.

This clonotype was seen repeatedly, ten times or more. The chain links TRBV6-5 to TRBJ2-7, with D unresolved. Germline CDR1 and CDR2: MNHEY and SVGAGI. This CDR3 region has 14 residues. V was shortened by 0 bases and J by 3 bases, with 9 bases between the two germline ends. The CDR3 bases are TGTGCCAGCAGTTACTCGGGGATGATCTACGAGCAGTACTTC. Translation: CASSYSGMIYEQYF.

Written as DNA, the CDR3 is TGTGCCAGCAGCTTCGCTAGGGACGAGCAGTACTTC. Its protein product is CASSFARDEQYF. The chain couples TRBV7-9 to TRBJ2-7; no definite D call. Germline V gene data show CDR1 as SEHNR and CDR2 as FQNEAQ (reference sequence). The CDR3 spans 12 residues. V was trimmed by 3 bases and J by 5 bases, leaving 8 bases between them.

The chain couples TRBV7-2 to TRBJ1-1; D is unclear. The CDR3 contains 13 residues. V was cut by 1 base and J by 0 bases, with 3 bases left in between. In germline, CDR1 is SGHTA, CDR2 FQGNSA. CDR3 DNA: TGTGCCAGCAGCTTAGAAATGAACACTGAAGCTTTCTTT. Its protein is CASSLEMNTEAFF. Combining the CDR3 with reference TRBV7-2 and TRBJ1-1 gives the whole variable domain GAGVSQSPSNKVTEKGKDVELRCDPISGHTALYWYRQSLGQGLEFLIYFQGNSAPDKSGLPSDRFSAERTGGSVSTLTIQRTQQEDSAVYLCASSLEMNTEAFFGQGTRLTVV.

The V call is TRBV6-2 or TRBV6-3, the J call TRBJ2-7; D not resolved. V was shortened by 6 bases and J by 2 bases, with 17 bases between the two germline ends. Germline V gene data show CDR1 as MNHEY and CDR2 as SVGEGT. This CDR3 contains 15 residues. CDR3 in amino acids: CASRNYRAPTYEQYF. CDR3 in DNA: TGTGCCAGCAGGAATTACCGAGCCCCTACCTACGAGCAGTACTTC.

The rearrangement joins TRBV6-1 to TRBJ2-5; D uncertain. V was cut by 1 base and J by 10 bases, with 25 bases left in between. CDR1 MNHNS and CDR2 SASEGT come from the germline V gene. This CDR3 has 17 amino acids. Here the CDR3 reads CASSEVATIGTKVDQYF. The CDR3 DNA is TGTGCCAGCAGTGAAGTCGCGACAATCGGTACCAAGGTGGACCAGTACTTC.

The table lists this clonotype with many counts. This rearrangement joins TRBV5-1 to TRBJ1-1; tentative D call: TRBD1 (5 bases). This CDR3 contains 15 residues. The ends were cut back, 0 bases at V and 3 bases at J, with 12 bases in the middle. Germline V lookup: CDR1 SGHRS, CDR2 YFSETQ. CDR3 sequence reads: CASSLGGFVDTEAFF. CDR3 DNA: TGCGCCAGCAGCTTGGGGGGGTTTGTGGACACTGAAGCTTTCTTT.

A few counts support this clonotype. The rearrangement joins TRBV28 to TRBJ2-3; 12 bases agree with TRBD1. Germline values: CDR1 MDHEN, CDR2 SYDVKM. The V segment lost 3 bases and the J segment 5 bases; nucleotides outside the gene matches: 6. This CDR3 spans 16 amino acids. Here the CDR3 reads CASSFPGQGARDTQYF. CDR3 nucleotide sequence: TGTGCCAGCAGTTTTCCGGGACAGGGGGCGAGAGATACGCAGTATTTT.

Only a few counts were recorded for this clonotype. V gene TRBV5-1 combines with J gene TRBJ2-7, with 9 nucleotides matching TRBD2. The CDR3 runs 17 residues. Germline trimming cut 0 bases from V and 7 bases from J; bases unmatched to any gene: 14. The germline CDR1 and CDR2 sequences are SGHRS and YFSETQ. The CDR3 spells CASSLDVGTSTLREQYF. The DNA for the CDR3 is TGCGCCAGCAGCTTGGACGTTGGGACTAGCACGTTGAGGGAGCAGTACTTC.

The chain is built from TRBV21-1 and TRBJ2-5; TRBD1 is the table's D call and was not checked against the DNA. TRBV21-1 is a listed pseudogene. The length of the CDR3 is 15 residues. The CDR3 loop reads CASSNQGEFWETQYF. DNA for the CDR3: TGTGCCAGCAGCAACCAGGGGGAATTTTGGGAGACCCAGTACTTC.

The sample holds a few counts of this clonotype. This chain joins TRBV12-3 or TRBV12-4 and TRBJ1-4; D is unclear. The CDR3 has 14 amino acids. The V gene lost 6 bases and the J gene lost 5 bases, with 13 bases spanning the gap. The CDR3 sequence is CASSTSPRNEKLFF. CDR3 coding DNA: TGTGCCAGCAGCACCTCTCCGAGAAATGAAAAACTGTTTTTT.

This clonotype occurred a few times. This chain connects TRBV24-1 to TRBJ1-5; D is unresolved. Trimming took 10 bases from V and 5 from J, leaving 14 bases between them. The CDR3 consists of 13 residues. Germline loops: CDR1 KGHDR, CDR2 SFDVKD. For the CDR3, the DNA is TGTGCCACGTCCCGCGGACGCGATCAGCCCCAGCATTTT. Amino acids: CATSRGRDQPQHF.

This clonotype was seen a few times. The chain recombines TRBV3-1 with TRBJ2-5; 8 positions match TRBD2. Per germline, CDR1 LGHDT and CDR2 YNNKEL (reference sequence). With V trimmed by 4 bases and J by 3 bases, 4 bases remained unmatched. The CDR3 runs to 14 residues. CDR3 nucleotide sequence: TGTGCCAGCAGCCGACCCGGGGGGGAAGAGACCCAGTACTTC. Amino acids: CASSRPGGEETQYF.

This sequence joins TRBV12-3 or TRBV12-4 and TRBJ2-7, with D maybe TRBD1 (5 bases). There are 13 residues in the CDR3. V lost 3 bases, J lost 6 bases, and 12 bases lay in between. CDR3 in DNA: TGTGCCAGCAGTTTCAGGGTTAACGGCGAGCAGTACTTC. It yields the protein CASSFRVNGEQYF.

This clonotype was seen a handful of times. The rearrangement uses TRBV2 and TRBJ2-1; D may be TRBD2 (7 bases). V was shortened by 6 bases and J by 8 bases, with 14 bases between the two germline ends. CDR3 length equals 13 residues. Germline CDR1 reads SNHLY; CDR2 reads FYNNEI. The CDR3 DNA reads TGTGCCAGCAGCGAGGGGGGGGCGGATGAGCAGTTCTTC. Its protein is CASSEGGADEQFF.

This clonotype was found a few times. The chain uses TRBV11-1 and TRBJ1-1, with TRBD1 matching 7 bases. V lost 2 bases, J lost 3 bases, and 18 bases stayed unmatched. This CDR3 contains 19 residues. Per germline, CDR1 SGHAT and CDR2 FQDESV (reference sequence). The CDR3 nucleotides are TGTGCCAGCAGCTTAATCCGGACCCCCAGGGGGACGGCGGACACTGAAGCTTTCTTT. Translating it yields CASSLIRTPRGTADTEAFF.

This clonotype was found many times. The chain employs TRBV20-1 and TRBJ2-7; 9 bases fit TRBD2. This CDR3 is built from 16 residues. The V gene's germline CDR1 is DFQATT and CDR2 SNEGSKA (reference sequence). Losses at the gene ends were 0 bases for V and 1 base for J; bases not matched to a gene: 7. The CDR3 coding sequence is TGCAGTGCTAGAGATTCGACGACTAGCGGTTCCTACGAGCAGTACTTC. This codes for CSARDSTTSGSYEQYF.

The chain uses TRBV7-9 and TRBJ2-1; no firm D call. The CDR3 is made up of 13 amino acids. Trimming stripped 0 bases from V and 7 bases from J, with 7 bases between. CDR1 and CDR2 (germline): SEHNR, FQNEAQ (reference sequence). The CDR3 DNA sequence: TGTGCCAGCAGCTTAGCGCCGAGGAATGAGCAGTTCTTC. Translating it yields CASSLAPRNEQFF.

A few counts support this clonotype. This chain joins TRBV5-1 and TRBJ1-4, with D hard to call. Trimming cost V 7 bases and J 5 bases, with 12 bases left between them. Per the germline V gene, CDR1 is SGHRS and CDR2 is YFSETQ. CDR3 length: 13 residues. The CDR3 sequence is CASRIGENEKLFF. Written as DNA, the CDR3 is TGCGCCAGCCGAATTGGGGAGAATGAAAAACTGTTTTTT.

This clonotype has just a few counts. The chain uses TRBV27 and TRBJ2-1; D remains ambiguous. This CDR3 is 14 amino acids long. The germline V gene has CDR1 MNHEY and CDR2 SMNVEV (reference sequence). Trimming pared 5 bases from V and 0 bases from J, leaving 8 bases between. For the CDR3, the DNA is TGTGCCAGCAGTCGGTCATCCTCCTACAATGAGCAGTTCTTC. This encodes CASSRSSSYNEQFF.

The chain employs TRBV5-6 and TRBJ2-1; 8 nucleotides line up with TRBD2. V was clipped by 1 base and J by 2 bases; unmatched bases: 2. CDR3 size: 15 residues. The germline V gene has CDR1 SGHDT and CDR2 YYEEEE. DNA of the CDR3: TGTGCCAGCAGCTTGAGGCGGGGGGCCTACAATGAGCAGTTCTTC. As protein: CASSLRRGAYNEQFF.

This clonotype was recorded a few times. The chain links TRBV11-2 to TRBJ1-1; D unclear. Looked up from germline, CDR1 is SGHAT and CDR2 is FQNNGV. V lost 0 bases to trimming and J lost 11 bases, with 13 bases between them. The CDR3 is 13 residues long. CDR3 nucleotides: TGTGCCAGCAGCTTAGACCCAGACTCTTCGGCTTTCTTT. The encoded protein is CASSLDPDSSAFF. Based on the CDR3 plus reference TRBV11-2 and TRBJ1-1, the full variable domain is EAGVAQSPRYKIIEKRQSVAFWCNPISGHATLYWYQQILGQGPKLLIQFQNNGVVDDSQLPKDRFSAERLKGVDSTLKIQPAKLEDSAVYLCASSLDPDSSAFFGQGTRLTVV.

The rearrangement links TRBV30 to TRBJ2-7; D possibly corresponds to TRBD1 (6 bases). This CDR3 comprises 14 residues. With 2 bases removed from V and 2 bases from J, the gap between germline ends came to 13 bases. Germline V gene sequence: CDR1 GTSNPN, CDR2 SVGIG (reference sequence). CDR3 coding DNA: TGTGCCTGGAGTACAGGGACACCGCCCTACGAGCAGTACTTC. This gives the protein CAWSTGTPPYEQYF.

The rearrangement uses TRBV29-1 and TRBJ2-7; 7 positions match TRBD1. The CDR3 loop spans 13 amino acids. With V trimmed by 1 base and J by 2 bases, 2 bases remained unmatched. The germline gives CDR1 SQVTM, CDR2 ANQGSEA. CDR3 sequence reads: CSVEGQGTYEQYF. As DNA, the CDR3 is TGCAGCGTTGAAGGACAGGGCACCTACGAGCAGTACTTC.

The chain is built from TRBV6-1 and TRBJ1-5, with unresolved D. The CDR3 is made up of 14 amino acids. Trimming removed 2 bases at V and 0 bases at J, with 5 bases between. Per germline, CDR1 MNHNS and CDR2 SASEGT. CDR3 sequence: CASSESFSNQPQHF. For the CDR3, the DNA is TGTGCCAGCAGTGAATCTTTTAGCAATCAGCCCCAGCATTTT.

V gene TRBV29-1 combines with J gene TRBJ2-5; unclear D gene. Trimming cost V 4 bases and J 5 bases, with 14 bases left between them. In germline, CDR1 is SQVTM, CDR2 ANQGSEA. The CDR3 runs 13 residues. CDR3 amino acids: CSVAPRLRETQYF. The DNA for the CDR3 is TGCAGCGTTGCCCCCCGACTGCGGGAGACCCAGTACTTC.

This clonotype turned up a few times. V usage is TRBV27 and J usage is TRBJ2-7; perhaps D is TRBD1 or TRBD2 (5 bases each). The CDR3 loop spans 14 amino acids. CDR1 and CDR2 (germline): MNHEY, SMNVEV (reference sequence). V was shortened by 3 bases and J by 1 base, with 10 bases between the two germline ends. The CDR3: CASSFWGPSYEQYF. DNA for the CDR3: TGTGCCAGCAGTTTCTGGGGACCGTCCTACGAGCAGTACTTC.